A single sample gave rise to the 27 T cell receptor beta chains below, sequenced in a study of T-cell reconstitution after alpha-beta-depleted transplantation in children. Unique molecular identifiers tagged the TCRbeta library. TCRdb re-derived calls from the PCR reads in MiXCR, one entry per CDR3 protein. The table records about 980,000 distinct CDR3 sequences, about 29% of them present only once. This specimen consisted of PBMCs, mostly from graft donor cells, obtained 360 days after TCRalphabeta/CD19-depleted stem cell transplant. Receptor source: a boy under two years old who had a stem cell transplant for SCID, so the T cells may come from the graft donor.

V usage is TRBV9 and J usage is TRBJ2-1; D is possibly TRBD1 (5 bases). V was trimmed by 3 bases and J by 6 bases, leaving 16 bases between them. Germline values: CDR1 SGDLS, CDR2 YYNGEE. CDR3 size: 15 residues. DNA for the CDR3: TGTGCCAGCAGCGCCGGACCCCTGGGGCGCAATGAGCAGTTCTTC. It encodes CASSAGPLGRNEQFF.

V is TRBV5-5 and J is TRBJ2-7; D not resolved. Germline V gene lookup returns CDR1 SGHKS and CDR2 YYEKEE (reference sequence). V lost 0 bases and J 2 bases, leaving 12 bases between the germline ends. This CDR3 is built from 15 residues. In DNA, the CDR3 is TGTGCCAGCAGCTTGGTTGCCTCTTCCGCCTACGAGCAGTACTTC. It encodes CASSLVASSAYEQYF.

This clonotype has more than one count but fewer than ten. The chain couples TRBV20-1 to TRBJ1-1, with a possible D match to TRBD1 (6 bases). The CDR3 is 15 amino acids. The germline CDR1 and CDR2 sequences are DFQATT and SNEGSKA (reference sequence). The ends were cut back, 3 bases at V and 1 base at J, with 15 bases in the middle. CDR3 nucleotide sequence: TGCAGTGCTAGCCCCTACAGGGCCCCGAACACTGAAGCTTTCTTT. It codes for CSASPYRAPNTEAFF.

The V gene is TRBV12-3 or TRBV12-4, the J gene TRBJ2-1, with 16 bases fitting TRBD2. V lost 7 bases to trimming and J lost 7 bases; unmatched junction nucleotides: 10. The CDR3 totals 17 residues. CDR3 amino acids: CASNSVGTSGGANEQFF. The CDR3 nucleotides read TGTGCCAGCAATTCAGTGGGGACTAGCGGGGGGGCTAATGAGCAGTTCTTC.

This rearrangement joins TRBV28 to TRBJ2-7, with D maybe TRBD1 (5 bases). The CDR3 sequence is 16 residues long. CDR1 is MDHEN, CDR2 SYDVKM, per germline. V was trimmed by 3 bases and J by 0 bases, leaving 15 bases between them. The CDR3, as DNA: TGTGCCAGCAGTTTTGGTGGCAGGGCATACTCCTACGAGCAGTACTTC. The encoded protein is CASSFGGRAYSYEQYF.

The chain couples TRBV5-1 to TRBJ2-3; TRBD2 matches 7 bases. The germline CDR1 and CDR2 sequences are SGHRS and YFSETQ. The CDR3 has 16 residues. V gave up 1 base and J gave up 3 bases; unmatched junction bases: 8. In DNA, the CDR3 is TGCGCCAGCAGCTTGCCGACAGCGGGGAAGACAGATACGCAGTATTTT. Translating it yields CASSLPTAGKTDTQYF.

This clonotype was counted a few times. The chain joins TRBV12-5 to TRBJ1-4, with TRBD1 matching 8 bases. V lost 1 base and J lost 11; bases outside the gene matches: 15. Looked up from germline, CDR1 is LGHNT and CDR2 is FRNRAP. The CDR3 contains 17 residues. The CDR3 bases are TGTGCTAGTGGTTTGGCCCAAAATTCAGGGGGCGGCGGGAAACTGTTTTTT. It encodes CASGLAQNSGGGGKLFF.

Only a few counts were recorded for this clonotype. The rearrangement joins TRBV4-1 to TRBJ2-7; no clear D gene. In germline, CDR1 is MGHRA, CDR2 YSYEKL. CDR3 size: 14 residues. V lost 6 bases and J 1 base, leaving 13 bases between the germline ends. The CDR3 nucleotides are TGCGCCAGCAGAGCCCGACCGGAATCCTACGAGCAGTACTTC. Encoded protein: CASRARPESYEQYF.

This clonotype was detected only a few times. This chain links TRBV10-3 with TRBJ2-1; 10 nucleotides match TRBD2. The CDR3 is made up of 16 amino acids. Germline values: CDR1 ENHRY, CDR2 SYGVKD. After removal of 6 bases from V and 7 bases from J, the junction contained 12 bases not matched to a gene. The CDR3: CAISPSGGRPGNEQFF. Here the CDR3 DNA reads TGTGCCATCAGCCCTAGCGGGGGCAGGCCGGGGAATGAGCAGTTCTTC.

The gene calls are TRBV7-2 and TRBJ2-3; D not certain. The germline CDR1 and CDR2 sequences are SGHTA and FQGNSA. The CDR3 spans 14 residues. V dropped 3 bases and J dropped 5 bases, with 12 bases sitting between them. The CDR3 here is CASSFLGSEDTQYF. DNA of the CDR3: TGTGCCAGCAGCTTCTTGGGTAGTGAAGATACGCAGTATTTT.

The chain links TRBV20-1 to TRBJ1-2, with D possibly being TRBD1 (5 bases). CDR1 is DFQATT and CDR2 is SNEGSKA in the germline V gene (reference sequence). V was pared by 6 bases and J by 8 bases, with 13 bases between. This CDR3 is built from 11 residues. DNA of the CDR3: TGCAGTGCCCCCGACAGTCCGGGCTACACCTTC. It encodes CSAPDSPGYTF.

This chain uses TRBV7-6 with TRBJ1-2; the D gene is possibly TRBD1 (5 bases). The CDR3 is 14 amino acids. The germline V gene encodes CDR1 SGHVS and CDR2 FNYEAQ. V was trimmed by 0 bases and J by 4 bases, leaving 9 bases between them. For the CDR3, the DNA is TGTGCCAGCAGCTTAGCGGAGGGGAGCTATGGCTACACCTTC. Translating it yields CASSLAEGSYGYTF.

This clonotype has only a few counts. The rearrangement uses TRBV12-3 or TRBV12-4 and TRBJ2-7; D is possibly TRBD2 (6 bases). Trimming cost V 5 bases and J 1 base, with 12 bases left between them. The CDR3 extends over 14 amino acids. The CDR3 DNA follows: TGTGCCAGCAGTCATTTGGCGGGATCCTACGAGCAGTACTTC. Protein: CASSHLAGSYEQYF.

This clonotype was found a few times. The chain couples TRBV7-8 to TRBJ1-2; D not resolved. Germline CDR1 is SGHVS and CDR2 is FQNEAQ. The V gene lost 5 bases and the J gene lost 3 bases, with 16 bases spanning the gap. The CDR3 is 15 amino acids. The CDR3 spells CASSEGIRRYYGYTF. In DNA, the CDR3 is TGTGCCAGCAGCGAGGGCATCCGGCGGTACTATGGCTACACCTTC.

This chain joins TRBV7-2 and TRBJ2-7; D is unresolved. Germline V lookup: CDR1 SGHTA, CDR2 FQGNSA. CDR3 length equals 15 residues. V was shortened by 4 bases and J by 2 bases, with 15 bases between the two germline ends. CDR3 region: CASSSQTPDTYEQYF. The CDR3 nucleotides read TGTGCCAGCAGCTCTCAGACCCCTGACACCTACGAGCAGTACTTC.

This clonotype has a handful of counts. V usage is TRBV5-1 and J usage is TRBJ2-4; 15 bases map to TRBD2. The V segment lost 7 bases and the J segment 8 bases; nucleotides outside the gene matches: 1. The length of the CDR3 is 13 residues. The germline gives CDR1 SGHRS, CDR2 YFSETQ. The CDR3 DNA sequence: TGCGCCAGCGGGACTAGCGGGGGGTACATTCAGTACTTC. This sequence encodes CASGTSGGYIQYF.

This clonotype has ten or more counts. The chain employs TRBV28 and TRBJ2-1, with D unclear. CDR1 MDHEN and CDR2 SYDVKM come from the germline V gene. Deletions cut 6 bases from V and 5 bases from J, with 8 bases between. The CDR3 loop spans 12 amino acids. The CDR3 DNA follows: TGTGCCAGCAGCTTCATTCACAATGAGCAGTTCTTC. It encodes CASSFIHNEQFF.

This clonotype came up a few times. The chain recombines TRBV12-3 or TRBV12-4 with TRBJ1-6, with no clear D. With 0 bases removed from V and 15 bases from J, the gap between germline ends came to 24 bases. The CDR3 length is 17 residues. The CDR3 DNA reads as TGTGCCAGCAGTTTAGCGATCCGGCGGGATGGGGTTCATCGCCTCCACTTT. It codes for CASSLAIRRDGVHRLHF.

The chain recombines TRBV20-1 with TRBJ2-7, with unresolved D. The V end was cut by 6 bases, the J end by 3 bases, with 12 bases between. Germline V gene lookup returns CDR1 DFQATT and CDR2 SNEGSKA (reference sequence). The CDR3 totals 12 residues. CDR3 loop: CSAPRRLYEQYF. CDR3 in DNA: TGCAGTGCACCGCGCAGGCTCTACGAGCAGTACTTC.

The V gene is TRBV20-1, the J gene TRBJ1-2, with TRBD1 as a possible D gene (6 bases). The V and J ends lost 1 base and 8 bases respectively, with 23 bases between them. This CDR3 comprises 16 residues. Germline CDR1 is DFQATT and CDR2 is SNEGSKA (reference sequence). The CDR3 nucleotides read TGCAGTGCTAGAGTGGCTAACAGGGTAATCGTTAAGGGCTACACCTTC. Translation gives CSARVANRVIVKGYTF.

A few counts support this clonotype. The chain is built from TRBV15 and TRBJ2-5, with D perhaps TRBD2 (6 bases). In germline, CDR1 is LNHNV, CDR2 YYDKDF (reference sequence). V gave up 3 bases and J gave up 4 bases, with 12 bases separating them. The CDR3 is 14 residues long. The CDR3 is CATSSAGRRETQYF. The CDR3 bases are TGTGCCACCAGCAGCGCGGGGCGCAGAGAGACCCAGTACTTC.

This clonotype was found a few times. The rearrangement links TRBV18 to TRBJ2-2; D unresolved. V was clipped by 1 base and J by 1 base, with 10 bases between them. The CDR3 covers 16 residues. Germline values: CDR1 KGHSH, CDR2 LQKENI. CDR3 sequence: CASSPHGVLNTGELFF. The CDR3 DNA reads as TGTGCCAGCTCACCACATGGGGTCCTGAACACCGGGGAGCTGTTTTTT.

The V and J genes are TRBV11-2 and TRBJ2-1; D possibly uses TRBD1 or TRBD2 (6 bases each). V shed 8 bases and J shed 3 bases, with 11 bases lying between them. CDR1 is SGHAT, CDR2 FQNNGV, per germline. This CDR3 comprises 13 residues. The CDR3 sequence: CASGGPGYNEQFF. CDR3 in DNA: TGTGCCAGCGGGGGGCCGGGCTACAATGAGCAGTTCTTC.

The CDR3 DNA reads as TGTGCCAGCGCAGACTGGGGGTCCGGGACCTACGAGCAGTACTTC. Translating it yields CASADWGSGTYEQYF. The chain employs TRBV25-1 and TRBJ2-7; D may be TRBD1 or TRBD2 (5 bases each). V was cut by 8 bases and J by 2 bases, with 19 bases left in between. This CDR3 has 15 amino acids. Germline V gene lookup returns CDR1 MGHDK and CDR2 SYGVNS.

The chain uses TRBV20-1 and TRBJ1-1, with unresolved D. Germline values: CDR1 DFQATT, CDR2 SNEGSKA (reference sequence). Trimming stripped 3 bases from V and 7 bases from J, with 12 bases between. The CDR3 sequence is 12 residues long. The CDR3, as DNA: TGCAGTGCTAGCTTGGAGCCTGGTGAAGCTTTCTTT. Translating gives CSASLEPGEAFF.

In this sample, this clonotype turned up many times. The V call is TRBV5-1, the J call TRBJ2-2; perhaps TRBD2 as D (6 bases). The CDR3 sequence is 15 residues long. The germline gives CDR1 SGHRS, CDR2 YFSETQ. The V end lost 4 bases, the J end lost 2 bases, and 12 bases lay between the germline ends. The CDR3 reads CASSPGTLNTGELFF. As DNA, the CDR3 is TGCGCCAGCAGCCCCGGGACTCTAAACACCGGGGAGCTGTTTTTT.

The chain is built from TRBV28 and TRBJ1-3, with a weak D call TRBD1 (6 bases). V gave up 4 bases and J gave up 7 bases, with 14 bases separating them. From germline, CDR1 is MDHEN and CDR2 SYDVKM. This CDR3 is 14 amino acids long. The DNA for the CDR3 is TGTGCCAGCAGTTCTCCACAGGGTGGGAACACCATATATTTT. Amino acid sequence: CASSSPQGGNTIYF.